The subject of this entry is one T cell receptor beta chain. This entry is derived from a study of blood T cell repertoires in COVID-19. At the level of the study: Samples representing acute and convalescent COVID-19 were sourced from the United States, Italy and Spain.

Some clones are missing from TCRdb's copy, which holds only in-frame ones; the method was immunoSEQ multiplex PCR. The sample has a few hundred thousand clones, about 88% seen once; the top ten hold under 3%. After removal of 5 bases from V and 8 bases from J, the junction contained 4 bases not matched to a gene. From germline, CDR1 is MNHEY and CDR2 SVGAGI. CDR3 length equals 12 residues. Which cohort a participant joined came from the clinical history participants gave. Donors in Cohort 3 counted as recovered after two negative PCRs, clearance, or symptom resolution. The receptor's source is a woman in her twenties or thirties who had recovered from COVID-19. Source material: PBMCs or T cells enriched from blood (not recorded which). This rearrangement joins TRBV6-5 to TRBJ1-1; 8 positions agree with TRBD1. CDR3 loop: CASSRDRTEAFF. The CDR3 DNA is TGTGCCAGCAGTCGGGACAGGACAGAAGCTTTCTTT.